This T cell receptor (beta chain) was sequenced for a study of OX40 agonist ivuxolimab in advanced cancers. Study information: Prior anti-PD-1, anti-PD-L1 or anti-CTLA-4 therapy did not bar entry, and 30% to 40% had some. One hepatocellular carcinoma and a couple of cutaneous melanoma patients partially responded.

Assay used: immunoSEQ multiplex PCR; TCRdb lists only in-frame clones, some missing. The profile shows fewer than 100,000 clones, approximately 90% of them singletons. Autoimmune disease history or systemic immunosuppression disqualified patients. CDR1 and CDR2 (germline): MNHEY, SVGAGI. V was trimmed by 0 bases and J by 1 base, leaving 6 bases between them. The CDR3 length is 14 residues. The chain joins TRBV6-5 to TRBJ1-1, with D uncertain. The source was CD4+ or CD8+ T cells sorted from blood, collected in a trial of the OX40 agonist ivuxolimab. This sequence originates from an adult with an advanced solid tumor such as melanoma, head and neck, liver or kidney cancer. CDR3 coding DNA: TGTGCCAGCAGTTACTCGGGCGGGAACACTGAAGCTTTCTTT. Translated, it gives CASSYSGGNTEAFF.